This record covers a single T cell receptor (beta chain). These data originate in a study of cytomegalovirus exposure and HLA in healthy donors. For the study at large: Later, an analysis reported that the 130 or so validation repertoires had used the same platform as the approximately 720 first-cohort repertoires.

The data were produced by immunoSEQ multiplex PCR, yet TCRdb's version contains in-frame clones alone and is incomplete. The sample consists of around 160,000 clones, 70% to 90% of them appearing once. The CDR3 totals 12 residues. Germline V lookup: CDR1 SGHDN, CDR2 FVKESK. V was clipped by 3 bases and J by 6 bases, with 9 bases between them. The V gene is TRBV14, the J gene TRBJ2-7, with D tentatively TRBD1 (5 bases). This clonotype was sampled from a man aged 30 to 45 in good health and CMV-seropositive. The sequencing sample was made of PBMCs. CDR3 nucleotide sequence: TGTGCCAGCAGCCACGGACATACCGAGCAGTACTTC. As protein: CASSHGHTEQYF.